This entry features one TCR beta chain sequence. This may be a read error: a much more frequent sequence differs by one nucleotide. The CDR3 runs 15 residues. V dropped 1 base and J dropped 11; count of bases not matched to a gene: 10. CDR1 is SGHNT and CDR2 is YENEEA in the germline V gene. At the time of active disease, bone marrow was collected from every patient. The data derive from a study of read filtering for tumor transcriptome and immune sequencing. In the study overall: Per sample, TCR-region reads ranged about 3.5 to 11 million by IR-seq, roughly 85 to 1,400 by RNA-seq.

From approximately 430 ng of RNA, a library with molecular barcoded alpha/delta and beta/gamma adaptors was made. TCRdb re-derived calls from the reads in MiXCR, one entry per CDR3 protein. The sample has about 130,000 distinct CDR3 sequences, 13% seen once. The receptor was isolated from a donor aged 40 or over with multiple myeloma. The sample consisted of a population of CD138-negative cells sorted from bone marrow. The V gene is TRBV11-3, the J gene TRBJ2-1; 8 nucleotides agree with TRBD2. CDR3 amino acids: CASSLGWTSSLQQFF. The CDR3 DNA is TGTGCCAGCAGCTTAGGGTGGACTAGCAGCCTCCAGCAGTTCTTC.